The T cell receptor beta chain described here comes from a study of CD8+ T cells in alopecia areata. Noted treatment: oral pan-JAK inhibitor, 5-10 mg twice daily. Extraction and reverse transcription of RNA yielded cDNA as the sequencing template. Sequenced by immunoSEQ multiplex PCR; TCRdb stores in-frame clones only, minus some. The repertoire includes 190,000 or so clones, about 62% of them detected once, and roughly 5% sits in the top ten. The germline V and J ends were trimmed by 0 bases and 2 bases, with 8 bases remaining between them. CDR3 length: 15 residues. The germline gives CDR1 LGHNA, CDR2 YSLEER.

The rearrangement uses TRBV4-3 and TRBJ2-4; tentative D call: TRBD2 (6 bases). This clonotype originated in a human donor with alopecia areata. Sequenced here: CD4+ T cells sorted from blood, sampled at week 24, from a patient treated with tofacitinib. The CDR3 region is CASSQDGGSKNIQYF. DNA for the CDR3: TGCGCCAGCAGCCAAGACGGAGGGTCCAAAAACATTCAGTACTTC.